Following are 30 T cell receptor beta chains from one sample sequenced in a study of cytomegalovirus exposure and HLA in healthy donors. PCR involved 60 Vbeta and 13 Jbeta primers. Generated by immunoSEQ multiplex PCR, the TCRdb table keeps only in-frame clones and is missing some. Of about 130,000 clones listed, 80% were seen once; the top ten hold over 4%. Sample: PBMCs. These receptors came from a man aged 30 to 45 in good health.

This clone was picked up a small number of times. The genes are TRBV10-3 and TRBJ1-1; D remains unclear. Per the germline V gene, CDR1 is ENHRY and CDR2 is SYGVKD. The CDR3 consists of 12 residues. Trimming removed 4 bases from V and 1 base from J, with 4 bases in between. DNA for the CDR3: TGTGCCATCAGTGCTCCGAACACTGAAGCTTTCTTT. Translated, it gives CAISAPNTEAFF.

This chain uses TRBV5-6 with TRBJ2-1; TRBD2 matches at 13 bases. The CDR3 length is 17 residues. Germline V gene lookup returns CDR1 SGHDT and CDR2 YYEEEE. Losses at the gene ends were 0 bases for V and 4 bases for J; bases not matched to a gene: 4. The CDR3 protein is CASSLELAGGRYNEQFF. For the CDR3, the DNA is TGTGCCAGCAGCTTGGAACTAGCGGGAGGGAGGTACAATGAGCAGTTCTTC. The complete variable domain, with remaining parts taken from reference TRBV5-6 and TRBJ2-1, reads DAGVTQSPTHLIKTRGQQVTLRCSPKSGHDTVSWYQQALGQGPQFIFQYYEEEERQRGNFPDRFSGHQFPNYSSELNVNALLLGDSALYLCASSLELAGGRYNEQFFGPGTRLTVL.

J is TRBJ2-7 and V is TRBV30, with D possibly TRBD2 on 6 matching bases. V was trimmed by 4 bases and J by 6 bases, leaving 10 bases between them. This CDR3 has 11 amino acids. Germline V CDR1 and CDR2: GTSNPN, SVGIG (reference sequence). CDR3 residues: CAWMGGAEQYF. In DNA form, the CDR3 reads TGTGCCTGGATGGGAGGAGCCGAGCAGTACTTC. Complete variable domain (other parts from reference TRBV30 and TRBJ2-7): SQTIHQWPATLVQPVGSPLSLECTVEGTSNPNLYWYRQAAGRGLQLLFYSVGIGQISSEVPQNLSASRPQDRQFILSSKKLLLSDSGFYLCAWMGGAEQYFGPGTRLTVT.

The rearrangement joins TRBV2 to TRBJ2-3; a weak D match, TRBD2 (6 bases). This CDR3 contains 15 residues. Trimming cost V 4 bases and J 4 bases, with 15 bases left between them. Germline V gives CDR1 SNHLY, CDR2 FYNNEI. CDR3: CASSAWEAPADTQYF. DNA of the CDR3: TGTGCCAGCAGTGCGTGGGAGGCTCCTGCAGATACGCAGTATTTT.

CDR3 loop: CASSPMGQGKSDTQYF. The CDR3 bases are TGTGCCAGCAGCCCTATGGGACAGGGTAAATCAGATACGCAGTATTTT. The J gene is TRBJ2-3, the V gene TRBV7-9; 9 nucleotides match TRBD1. This CDR3 contains 16 residues. Germline CDR1 SEHNR, CDR2 FQNEAQ (reference sequence). V lost 5 bases to trimming and J lost 4 bases; unmatched junction nucleotides: 10.

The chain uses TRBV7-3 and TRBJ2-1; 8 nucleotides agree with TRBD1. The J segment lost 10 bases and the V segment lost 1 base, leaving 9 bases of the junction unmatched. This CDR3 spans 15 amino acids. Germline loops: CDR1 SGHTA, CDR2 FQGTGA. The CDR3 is CASSLMYTGGGEQFF. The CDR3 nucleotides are TGTGCCAGCAGCTTAATGTACACAGGGGGTGGGGAGCAGTTCTTC.

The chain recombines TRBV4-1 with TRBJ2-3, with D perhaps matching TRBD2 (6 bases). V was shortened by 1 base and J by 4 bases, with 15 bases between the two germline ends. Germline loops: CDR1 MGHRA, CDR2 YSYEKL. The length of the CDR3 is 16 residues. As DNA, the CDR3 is TGCGCCAGCAGCCAAGCGGACTACCCTACCCCAGATACGCAGTATTTT. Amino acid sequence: CASSQADYPTPDTQYF.

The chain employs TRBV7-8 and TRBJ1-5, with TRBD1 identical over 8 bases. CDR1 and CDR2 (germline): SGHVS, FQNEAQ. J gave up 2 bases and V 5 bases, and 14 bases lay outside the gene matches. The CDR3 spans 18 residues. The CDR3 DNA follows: TGTGCCAGCAGCCTGGGGGCAGGGGGCGGTCGAGGCAATCAGCCCCAGCATTTT. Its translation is CASSLGAGGGRGNQPQHF.

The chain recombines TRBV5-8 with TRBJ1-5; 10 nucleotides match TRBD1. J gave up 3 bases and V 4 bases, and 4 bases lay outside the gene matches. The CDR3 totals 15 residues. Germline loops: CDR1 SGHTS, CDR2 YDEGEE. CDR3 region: CASSPGTGANQPQHF. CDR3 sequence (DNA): TGTGCCAGCAGCCCAGGGACAGGGGCCAATCAGCCCCAGCATTTT.

CDR3 DNA sequence: TGTGCCAGCATCCCGGGACAGGGGGGTCGGGAGCAGTACTTC. Protein: CASIPGQGGREQYF. The chain employs TRBV28 and TRBJ2-7; 11 bases align to TRBD1. The CDR3 loop spans 14 amino acids. The trim removed 7 bases at V and 7 bases at J, leaving 9 bases unmatched. Germline lookup yields CDR1 MDHEN and CDR2 SYDVKM.

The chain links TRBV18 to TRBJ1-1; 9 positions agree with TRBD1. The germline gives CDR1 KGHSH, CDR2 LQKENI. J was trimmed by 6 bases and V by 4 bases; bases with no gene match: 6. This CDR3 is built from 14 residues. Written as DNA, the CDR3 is TGTGCCAGCTCACTCGGACAGGGGATGGCTGAAGCTTTCTTT. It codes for CASSLGQGMAEAFF.

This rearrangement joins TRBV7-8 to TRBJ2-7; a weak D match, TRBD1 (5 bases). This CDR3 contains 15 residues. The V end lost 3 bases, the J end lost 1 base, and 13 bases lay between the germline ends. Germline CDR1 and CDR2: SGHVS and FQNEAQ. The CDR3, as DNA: TGTGCCAGCAGCTTTGTAGGCACAGGATCCTACGAGCAGTACTTC. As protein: CASSFVGTGSYEQYF.

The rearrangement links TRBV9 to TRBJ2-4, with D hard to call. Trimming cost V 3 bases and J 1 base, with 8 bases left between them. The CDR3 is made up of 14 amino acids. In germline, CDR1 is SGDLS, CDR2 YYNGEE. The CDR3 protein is CASSESGAKNIQYF. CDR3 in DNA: TGTGCCAGCAGCGAATCCGGGGCCAAAAACATTCAGTACTTC.

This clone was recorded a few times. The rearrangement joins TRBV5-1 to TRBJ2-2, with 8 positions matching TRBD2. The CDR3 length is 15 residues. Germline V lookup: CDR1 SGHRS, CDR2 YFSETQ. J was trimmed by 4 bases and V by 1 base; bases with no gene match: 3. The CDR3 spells CASSLNSGTTGELFF. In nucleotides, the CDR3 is TGCGCCAGCAGCTTGAATAGCGGGACCACCGGGGAGCTGTTTTTT.

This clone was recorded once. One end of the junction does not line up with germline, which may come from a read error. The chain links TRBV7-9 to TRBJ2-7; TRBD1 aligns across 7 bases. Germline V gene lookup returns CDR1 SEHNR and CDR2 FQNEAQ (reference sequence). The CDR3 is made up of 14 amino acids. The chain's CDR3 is CSSSSTTGHYEQYF. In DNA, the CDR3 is TGTTCCAGCAGTTCCACGACAGGGCACTACGAGCAGTACTTC. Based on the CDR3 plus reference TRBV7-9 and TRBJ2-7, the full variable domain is DTGVSQNPRHKITKRGQNVTFRCDPISEHNRLYWYRQTLGQGPEFLTYFQNEAQLEKSRLLSDRFSAERPKGSFSTLEIQRTEQGDSAMYLCSSSSTTGHYEQYFGPGTRLTVT.

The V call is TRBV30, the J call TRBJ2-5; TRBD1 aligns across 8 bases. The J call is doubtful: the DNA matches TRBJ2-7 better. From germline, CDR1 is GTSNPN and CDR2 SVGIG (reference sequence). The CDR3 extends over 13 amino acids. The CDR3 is CAWTEDRAGEQYF. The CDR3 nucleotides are TGTGCCTGGACAGAGGACAGGGCTGGCGAGCAGTACTTC.

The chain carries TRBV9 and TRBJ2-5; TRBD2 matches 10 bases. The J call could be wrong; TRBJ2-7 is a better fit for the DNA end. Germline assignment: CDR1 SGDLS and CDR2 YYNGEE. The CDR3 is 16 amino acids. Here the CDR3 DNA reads TGTGCCAGCAGCGTAGGGGGACTAGCGAGAACCTACGAGCAGTACTTC. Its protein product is CASSVGGLARTYEQYF.

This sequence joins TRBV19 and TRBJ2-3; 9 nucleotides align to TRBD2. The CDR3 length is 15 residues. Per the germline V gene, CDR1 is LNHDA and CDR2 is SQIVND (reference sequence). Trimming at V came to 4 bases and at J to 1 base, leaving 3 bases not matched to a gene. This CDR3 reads CASSSPSGGTDTQYF. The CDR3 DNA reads TGTGCCAGTAGTAGTCCTAGCGGGGGCACAGATACGCAGTATTTT. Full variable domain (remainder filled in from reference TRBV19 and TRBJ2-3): DGGITQSPKYLFRKEGQNVTLSCEQNLNHDAMYWYRQDPGQGLRLIYYSQIVNDFQKGDIAEGYSVSREKKESFPLTVTSAQKNPTAFYLCASSSPSGGTDTQYFGPGTRLTVL.

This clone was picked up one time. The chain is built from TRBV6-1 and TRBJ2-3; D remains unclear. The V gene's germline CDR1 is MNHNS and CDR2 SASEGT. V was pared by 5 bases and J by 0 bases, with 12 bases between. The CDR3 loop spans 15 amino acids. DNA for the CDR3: TGTGCCAGCAGTAAACAGCCGCCTAGCACAGATACGCAGTATTTT. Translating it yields CASSKQPPSTDTQYF.

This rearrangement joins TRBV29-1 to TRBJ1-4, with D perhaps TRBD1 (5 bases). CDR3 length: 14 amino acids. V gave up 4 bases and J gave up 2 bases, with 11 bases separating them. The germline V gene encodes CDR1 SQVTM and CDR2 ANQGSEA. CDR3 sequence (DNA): TGCAGCGTTGGGACGGCAGGGACTAATGAAAAACTGTTTTTT. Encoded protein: CSVGTAGTNEKLFF.

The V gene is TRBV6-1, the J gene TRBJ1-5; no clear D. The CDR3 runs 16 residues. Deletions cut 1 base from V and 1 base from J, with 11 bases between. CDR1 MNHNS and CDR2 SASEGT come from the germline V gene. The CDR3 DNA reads TGTGCCAGCAGTGAAGGGGTAGCCTGGAGCAATCAGCCCCAGCATTTT. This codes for CASSEGVAWSNQPQHF.

Written as DNA, the CDR3 is TGTGCCATCGGAGGGACCCCGGGGGATACGCAGTATTTT. Protein sequence: CAIGGTPGDTQYF. J is TRBJ2-3 and V is TRBV10-3; tentatively, D is TRBD2 (6 bases). CDR3 length: 13 amino acids. Germline assignment: CDR1 ENHRY and CDR2 SYGVKD. Trimming left V 8 bases short and J 6 bases short, with 15 bases between.

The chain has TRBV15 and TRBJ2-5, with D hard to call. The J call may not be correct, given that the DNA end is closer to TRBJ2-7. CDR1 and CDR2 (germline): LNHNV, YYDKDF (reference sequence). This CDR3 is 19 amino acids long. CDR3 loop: CATSRWRPPALTVPYEQYF. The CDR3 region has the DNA TGTGCCACCAGCAGATGGAGACCGCCAGCCCTCACGGTCCCCTACGAGCAGTACTTC.

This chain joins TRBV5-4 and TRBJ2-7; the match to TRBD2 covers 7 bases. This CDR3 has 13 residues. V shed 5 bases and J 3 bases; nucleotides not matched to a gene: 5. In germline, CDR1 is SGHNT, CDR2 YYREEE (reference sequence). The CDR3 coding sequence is TGTGCCAGCAGTATGGGAGGGAGCTACGAGCAGTACTTC. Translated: CASSMGGSYEQYF.

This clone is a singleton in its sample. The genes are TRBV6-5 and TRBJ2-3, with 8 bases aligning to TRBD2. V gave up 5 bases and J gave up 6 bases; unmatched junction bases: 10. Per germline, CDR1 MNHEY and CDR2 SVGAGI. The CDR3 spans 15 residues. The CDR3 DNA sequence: TGTGCCAGCAGTGCGGTGGCGGGAGGTCTGGATACGCAGTATTTT. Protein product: CASSAVAGGLDTQYF.

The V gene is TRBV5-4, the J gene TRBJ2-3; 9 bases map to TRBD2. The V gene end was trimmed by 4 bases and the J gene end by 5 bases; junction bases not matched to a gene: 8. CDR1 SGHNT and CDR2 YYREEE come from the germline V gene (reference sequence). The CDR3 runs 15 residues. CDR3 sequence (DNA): TGTGCCAGCAGCCCGGGCGGGAGGGGTGGAGATACGCAGTATTTT. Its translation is CASSPGGRGGDTQYF. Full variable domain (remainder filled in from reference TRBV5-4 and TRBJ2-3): ETGVTQSPTHLIKTRGQQVTLRCSSQSGHNTVSWYQQALGQGPQFIFQYYREEENGRGNFPPRFSGLQFPNYSSELNVNALELDDSALYLCASSPGGRGGDTQYFGPGTRLTVL.

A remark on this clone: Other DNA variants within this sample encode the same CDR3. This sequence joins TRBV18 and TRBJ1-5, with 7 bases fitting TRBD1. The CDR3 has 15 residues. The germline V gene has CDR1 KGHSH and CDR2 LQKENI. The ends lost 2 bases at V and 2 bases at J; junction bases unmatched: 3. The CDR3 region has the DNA TGTGCCAGCTCACCAACAGGGGTCGGCAATCAGCCCCAGCATTTT. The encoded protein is CASSPTGVGNQPQHF.

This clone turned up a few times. This CDR3 is CASRLESGTGAYEQYF. In nucleotides, the CDR3 is TGCGCCAGCAGGCTGGAGTCCGGGACAGGGGCCTACGAGCAGTACTTC. The V gene is TRBV5-1, the J gene TRBJ2-7; 10 bases fit TRBD1. V dropped 5 bases and J dropped 2; count of bases not matched to a gene: 10. The CDR3 covers 16 residues. Germline assignment: CDR1 SGHRS and CDR2 YFSETQ.

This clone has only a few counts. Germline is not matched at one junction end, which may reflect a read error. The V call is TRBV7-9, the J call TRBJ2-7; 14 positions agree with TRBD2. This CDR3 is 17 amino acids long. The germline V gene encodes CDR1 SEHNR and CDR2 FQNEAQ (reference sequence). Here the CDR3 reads CSSSPRGTSGSAGEQYF. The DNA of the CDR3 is TGTTCCAGCAGCCCTAGGGGGACTAGCGGGAGTGCGGGCGAGCAGTACTTC.

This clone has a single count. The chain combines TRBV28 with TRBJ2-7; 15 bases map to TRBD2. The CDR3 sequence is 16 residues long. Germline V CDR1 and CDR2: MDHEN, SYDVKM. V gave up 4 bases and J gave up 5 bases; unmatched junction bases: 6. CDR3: CASSSGLAGGWDEQYF. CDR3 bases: TGTGCCAGCAGTTCGGGACTAGCGGGAGGTTGGGACGAGCAGTACTTC. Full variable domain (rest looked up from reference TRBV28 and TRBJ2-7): DVKVTQSSRYLVKRTGEKVFLECVQDMDHENMFWYRQDPGLGLRLIYFSYDVKMKEKGDIPEGYSVSREKKERFSLILESASTNQTSMYLCASSSGLAGGWDEQYFGPGTRLTVT.